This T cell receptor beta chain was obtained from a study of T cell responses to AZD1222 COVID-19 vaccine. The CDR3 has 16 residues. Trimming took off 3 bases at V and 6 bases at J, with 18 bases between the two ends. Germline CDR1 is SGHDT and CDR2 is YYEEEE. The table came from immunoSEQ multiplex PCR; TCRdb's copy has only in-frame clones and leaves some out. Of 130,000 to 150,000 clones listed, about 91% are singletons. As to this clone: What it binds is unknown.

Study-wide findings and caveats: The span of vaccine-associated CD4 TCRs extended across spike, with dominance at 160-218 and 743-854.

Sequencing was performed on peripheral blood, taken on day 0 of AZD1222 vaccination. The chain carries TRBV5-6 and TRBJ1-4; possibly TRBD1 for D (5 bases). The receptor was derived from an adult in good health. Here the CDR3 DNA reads TGTGCCAGCAGCTGGGGACTCGAGCGGAAAGATGAAAAACTGTTTTTT. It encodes CASSWGLERKDEKLFF.